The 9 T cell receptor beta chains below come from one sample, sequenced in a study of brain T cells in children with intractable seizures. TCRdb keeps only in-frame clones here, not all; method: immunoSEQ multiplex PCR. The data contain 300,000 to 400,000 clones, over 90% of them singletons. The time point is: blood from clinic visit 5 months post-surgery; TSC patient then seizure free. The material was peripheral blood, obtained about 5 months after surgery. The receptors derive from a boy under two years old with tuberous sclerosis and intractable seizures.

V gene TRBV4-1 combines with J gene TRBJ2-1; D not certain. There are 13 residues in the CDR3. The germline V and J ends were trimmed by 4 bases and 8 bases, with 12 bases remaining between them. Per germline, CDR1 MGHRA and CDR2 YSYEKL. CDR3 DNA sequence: TGCGCCAGCAGCCGGATACCATCCGATGAGCAGTTCTTC. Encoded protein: CASSRIPSDEQFF.

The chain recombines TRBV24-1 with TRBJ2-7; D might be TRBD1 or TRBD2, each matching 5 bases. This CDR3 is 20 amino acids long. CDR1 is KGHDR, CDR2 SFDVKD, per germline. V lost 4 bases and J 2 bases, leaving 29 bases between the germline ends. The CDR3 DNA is TGTGCCACCAGTGAGGTCGGGTACGGGACCCAACCTCAGGATGCCTACGAGCAGTACTTC. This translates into CATSEVGYGTQPQDAYEQYF.

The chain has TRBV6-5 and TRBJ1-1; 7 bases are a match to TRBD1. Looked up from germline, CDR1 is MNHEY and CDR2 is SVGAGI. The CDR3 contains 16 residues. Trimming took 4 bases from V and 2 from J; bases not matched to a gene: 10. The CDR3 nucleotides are TGTGCCAGCAGTTCACGGACAGGACGGGTTAACACTGAAGCTTTCTTT. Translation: CASSSRTGRVNTEAFF.

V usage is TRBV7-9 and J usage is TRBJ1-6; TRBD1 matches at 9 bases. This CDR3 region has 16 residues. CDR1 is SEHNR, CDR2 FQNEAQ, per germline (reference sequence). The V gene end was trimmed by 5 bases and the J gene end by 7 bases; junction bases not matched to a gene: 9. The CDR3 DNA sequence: TGTGCCAGCAGCAAACCGGGACAGGGTGAGAATTCACCCCTCCACTTT. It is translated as CASSKPGQGENSPLHF.

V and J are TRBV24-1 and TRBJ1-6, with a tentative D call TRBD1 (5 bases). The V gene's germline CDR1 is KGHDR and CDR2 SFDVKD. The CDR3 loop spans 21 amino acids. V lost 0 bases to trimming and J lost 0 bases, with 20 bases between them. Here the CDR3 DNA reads TGTGCCACCAGTGATTTGCAACTAGGGGCAGGCCTATACTCCTATAATTCACCCCTCCACTTT. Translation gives CATSDLQLGAGLYSYNSPLHF.

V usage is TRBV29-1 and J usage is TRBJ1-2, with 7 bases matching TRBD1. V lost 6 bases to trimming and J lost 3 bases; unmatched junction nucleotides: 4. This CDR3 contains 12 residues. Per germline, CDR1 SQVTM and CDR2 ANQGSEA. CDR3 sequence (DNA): TGCAGCGTCGACAGGGAAGACTATGGCTACACCTTC. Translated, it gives CSVDREDYGYTF.

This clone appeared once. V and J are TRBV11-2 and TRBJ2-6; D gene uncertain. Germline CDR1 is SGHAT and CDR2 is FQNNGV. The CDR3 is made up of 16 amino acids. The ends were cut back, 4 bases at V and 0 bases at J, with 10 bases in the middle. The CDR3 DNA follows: TGTGCCAGCAGCTCCGGTTGGAGCTCTGGGGCCAACGTCCTGACTTTC. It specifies CASSSGWSSGANVLTF.

The CDR3 reads CASSSGTGYLGYTF. CDR3 nucleotide sequence: TGTGCCAGCAGCTCAGGTACAGGCTACCTAGGTTACACCTTC. The rearrangement uses TRBV9 and TRBJ1-2, with D possibly matching TRBD1 (5 bases). Trimming removed 4 bases from V and 11 bases from J, with 21 bases in between. The CDR3 is made up of 14 amino acids. From germline, CDR1 is SGDLS and CDR2 YYNGEE.

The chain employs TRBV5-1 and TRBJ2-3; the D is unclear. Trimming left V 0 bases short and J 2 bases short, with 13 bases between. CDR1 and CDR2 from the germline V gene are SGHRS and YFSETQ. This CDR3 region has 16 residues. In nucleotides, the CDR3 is TGCGCCAGCAGCTTGGGTTCGCGCCCCCACACAGATACGCAGTATTTT. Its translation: CASSLGSRPHTDTQYF.